Following are 15 T cell receptor beta chains from one sample sequenced in a study of T cell changes during pregnancy in multiple sclerosis. TCRdb's copy holds only in-frame clones and misses some; the assay was immunoSEQ multiplex PCR. The sample records about 41,000 clones, roughly 88% being singletons. The sequenced sample was peripheral blood, obtained in the first trimester of pregnancy. The source of these receptors is a female donor in good health, enrolled as a control in a pregnancy study.

The chain joins TRBV7-9 to TRBJ2-5; 11 nucleotides line up with TRBD2. CDR3 size: 17 residues. Germline V gene lookup returns CDR1 SEHNR and CDR2 FQNEAQ (reference sequence). After removal of 6 bases from V and 4 bases from J, the junction contained 13 bases not matched to a gene. CDR3 residues: CASRPAGLAGGVETQYF. The DNA for the CDR3 is TGTGCCAGCAGGCCCGCGGGGCTAGCGGGAGGTGTAGAGACCCAGTACTTC.

The V gene is TRBV5-6, the J gene TRBJ1-5, with TRBD1 matching 11 bases. V gave up 0 bases and J gave up 7 bases; unmatched junction bases: 6. The germline V gene encodes CDR1 SGHDT and CDR2 YYEEEE. The CDR3 covers 16 residues. As DNA, the CDR3 is TGTGCCAGCAGCTTGGGGGACAGGGGGTCTACCCAGCCCCAGCATTTT. This sequence encodes CASSLGDRGSTQPQHF. The full variable domain, with the rest looked up from reference TRBV5-6 and TRBJ1-5, is DAGVTQSPTHLIKTRGQQVTLRCSPKSGHDTVSWYQQALGQGPQFIFQYYEEEERQRGNFPDRFSGHQFPNYSSELNVNALLLGDSALYLCASSLGDRGSTQPQHFGDGTRLSIL.

CDR3 residues: CAWMDRGVRYEQYF. Here the CDR3 DNA reads TGTGCCTGGATGGATCGGGGGGTAAGGTACGAGCAGTACTTC. The chain is built from TRBV30 and TRBJ2-7; 7 bases are a match to TRBD2. The CDR3 covers 14 residues. With V trimmed by 4 bases and J by 4 bases, 10 bases remained unmatched. CDR1 is GTSNPN, CDR2 SVGIG, per germline (reference sequence).

J is TRBJ2-7 and V is TRBV11-2; 10 bases match TRBD2. The CDR3 totals 19 residues. Germline V CDR1 and CDR2: SGHAT, FQNNGV. J gave up 4 bases and V 2 bases, and 17 bases lay outside the gene matches. CDR3 loop: CASSLKSGGAEFSRYEQYF. In DNA form, the CDR3 reads TGTGCCAGCAGCTTAAAGAGCGGGGGGGCCGAATTTAGTCGATACGAGCAGTACTTC.

This chain joins TRBV5-1 and TRBJ2-5; TRBD2 might be the D (5 bases). V dropped 4 bases and J dropped 4 bases, with 14 bases sitting between them. The CDR3 has 14 amino acids. The germline CDR1 and CDR2 sequences are SGHRS and YFSETQ. The CDR3 sequence: CASSPGNPPETQYF. The CDR3 DNA reads as TGCGCCAGCAGCCCCGGGAACCCACCAGAGACCCAGTACTTC.

The chain recombines TRBV29-1 with TRBJ2-1; 9 nucleotides align to TRBD1. The J segment lost 5 bases and the V segment lost 4 bases, leaving 6 bases of the junction unmatched. Germline-derived CDR1 and CDR2 are SQVTM and ANQGSEA. The CDR3 covers 14 residues. CDR3 nucleotides: TGCAGCGTTGTGGGACAGGGAGGAGACAATGAGCAGTTCTTC. It codes for CSVVGQGGDNEQFF.

The genes are TRBV19 and TRBJ2-3, with 7 nucleotides matching TRBD2. CDR3 length: 18 amino acids. Germline V lookup: CDR1 LNHDA, CDR2 SQIVND (reference sequence). V was pared by 4 bases and J by 0 bases, with 13 bases of the junction left unmatched. CDR3: CASSNWEGGWTSTDTQYF. The CDR3 DNA is TGTGCCAGTAGTAATTGGGAGGGCGGATGGACTAGCACAGATACGCAGTATTTT.

The chain is built from TRBV5-8 and TRBJ1-1, with unresolved D. The CDR3 spans 12 residues. Germline values: CDR1 SGHTS, CDR2 YDEGEE. Trimming removed 0 bases at V and 11 bases at J, with 11 bases between. The CDR3 DNA reads TGTGCCAGCAGCTTGGCCGGGGTTGGCGCTTTCTTT. It is translated as CASSLAGVGAFF.

CDR3 coding DNA: TGTGCCAGCAGTTTACCGCCAGGTGCGAATTTGAATTCACCCCTCCACTTT. Translated: CASSLPPGANLNSPLHF. This chain joins TRBV28 and TRBJ1-6, with D unresolved. Germline values: CDR1 MDHEN, CDR2 SYDVKM. The germline V and J ends were trimmed by 2 bases and 7 bases, with 18 bases remaining between them. This CDR3 region has 17 residues.

V gene TRBV29-1 combines with J gene TRBJ2-1, with D tentatively TRBD2 (6 bases). The CDR3 has 14 amino acids. V was clipped by 1 base and J by 4 bases, with 11 bases between them. CDR1 is SQVTM, CDR2 ANQGSEA, per germline. In DNA, the CDR3 is TGCAGCGTTGAAGTTGGACGGGGGTACAATGAGCAGTTCTTC. Residues: CSVEVGRGYNEQFF.

This chain joins TRBV6-5 and TRBJ1-2; 8 nucleotides agree with TRBD1. Germline V CDR1 and CDR2: MNHEY, SVGAGI. The J segment lost 3 bases and the V segment lost 6 bases, leaving 6 bases of the junction unmatched. The CDR3 runs to 14 residues. CDR3 amino acids: CASSPTGVDYGYTF. For the CDR3, the DNA is TGTGCCAGCAGCCCGACAGGGGTTGACTATGGCTACACCTTC.

This clone was picked up a small number of times. A read error may produce the germline difference seen at one junction end. The chain recombines TRBV27 with TRBJ1-1; D gene unclear. Per the germline V gene, CDR1 is MNHEY and CDR2 is SMNVEV (reference sequence). The length of the CDR3 is 13 residues. CDR3 sequence: CASRRGTAAPWDF. CDR3 nucleotide sequence: TGTGCCAGCAGGCGAGGCACAGCGGCCCCGTGGGACTTT.

This chain joins TRBV7-9 and TRBJ2-5; TRBD1 might be the D (6 bases). Germline CDR1 reads SEHNR; CDR2 reads FQNEAQ (reference sequence). The CDR3 is made up of 15 amino acids. Trimming cost V 5 bases and J 1 base, with 14 bases left between them. This chain's CDR3 is CASSRKEDSQETQYF. For the CDR3, the DNA is TGTGCCAGCAGCCGAAAAGAGGACAGCCAAGAGACCCAGTACTTC.

The V gene is TRBV27, the J gene TRBJ1-5; D might be TRBD1 (5 bases). Germline V gene data show CDR1 as MNHEY and CDR2 as SMNVEV (reference sequence). This CDR3 spans 14 amino acids. Trimming removed 0 bases from V and 4 bases from J, with 7 bases in between. CDR3 coding DNA: TGTGCCAGCAGTTTATCCTCAGGGAATCAGCCCCAGCATTTT. It translates to CASSLSSGNQPQHF.

The chain has TRBV5-6 and TRBJ1-6; 7 bases line up with TRBD1. V was clipped by 2 bases and J by 6 bases; unmatched bases: 5. The CDR3 has 15 residues. The germline V gene has CDR1 SGHDT and CDR2 YYEEEE. CDR3 sequence reads: CASSLPGQINSPLHF. The CDR3 DNA follows: TGTGCCAGCAGCTTACCGGGACAGATTAATTCACCCCTCCACTTT.